The 26 T cell receptor beta chains in this list originate from one sample, sequenced in a study of T cells in Graves' hyperthyroidism and ophthalmopathy. RNA transcripts provided the source from which TCR beta CDR3 regions were amplified. With the HTBI primer set, the TCR CDR3 went through a first round of RT-PCR. One entry per CDR3 protein, called by TCRdb with MiXCR from the multiplex PCR reads. Among about 640,000 distinct CDR3 sequences listed, around 20% were seen once. Sequences were obtained from blood. The receptor set was obtained from a young man with Graves' ophthalmopathy.

The chain recombines TRBV5-1 with TRBJ2-3; D call uncertain. Germline-derived CDR1 and CDR2 are SGHRS and YFSETQ. V lost 2 bases and J lost 1, with 14 bases in between. This CDR3 comprises 16 residues. CDR3 protein: CASSFGQLEGTDTQYF. CDR3 in DNA: TGCGCCAGCAGCTTCGGCCAGCTAGAAGGCACAGATACGCAGTATTTT.

This clonotype was observed a handful of times. The rearrangement joins TRBV6-1 to TRBJ1-5; D perhaps matches TRBD1 (5 bases). V was clipped by 3 bases and J by 4 bases, with 10 bases between them. The CDR3 spans 14 residues. CDR1 is MNHNS, CDR2 SASEGT, per germline. The CDR3 is CASSEQGGNQPQHF. In DNA, the CDR3 is TGTGCCAGCAGTGAGCAGGGTGGGAATCAGCCCCAGCATTTT.

This clonotype turned up a few times. This chain uses TRBV12-3 or TRBV12-4 with TRBJ2-3, with 14 positions matching TRBD2. The CDR3 is 16 residues long. Germline trimming cut 5 bases from V and 6 bases from J; bases unmatched to any gene: 7. CDR3 nucleotides: TGTGCCAGCAGTGACCCGGGACTAGCGGGAGTGGATACGCAGTATTTT. Its translation: CASSDPGLAGVDTQYF.

This clonotype was seen ten or more times. CDR3 loop: CASSRQGRQQNEQFF. The CDR3 DNA reads as TGTGCCAGCAGTCGACAGGGGAGACAACAAAATGAGCAGTTCTTC. This chain links TRBV27 with TRBJ2-1; 8 bases match TRBD1. Germline values: CDR1 MNHEY, CDR2 SMNVEV (reference sequence). This CDR3 comprises 15 residues. The trim removed 5 bases at V and 7 bases at J, leaving 10 bases unmatched.

This clonotype was detected ten times or more. The V call is TRBV20-1, the J call TRBJ1-1, with D perhaps TRBD1 (5 bases). This CDR3 comprises 14 residues. The V gene lost 3 bases and the J gene lost 1 base, with 12 bases spanning the gap. Germline lookup yields CDR1 DFQATT and CDR2 SNEGSKA (reference sequence). The DNA for the CDR3 is TGCAGTGCTAGGGGGGGGTATTCGAACACTGAAGCTTTCTTT. It specifies CSARGGYSNTEAFF.

Concerning this clonotype itself: Being one base from a much bigger clone, this may be a read error. The chain has TRBV11-2 and TRBJ2-3; D assignment may be TRBD1 or TRBD2 (5 bases each). The CDR3 consists of 17 residues. Looked up from germline, CDR1 is SGHAT and CDR2 is FQNNGV. The V gene lost 3 bases and the J gene lost 4 bases, with 20 bases spanning the gap. In DNA form, the CDR3 reads TGTGCCAGCAGCTTCCGGGGACCCGCAAGGGGAGCAGATACGCAGTATTTT. Protein product: CASSFRGPARGADTQYF.

The chain employs TRBV19 and TRBJ2-1, with D perhaps matching TRBD1 (8 bases). CDR1 is LNHDA and CDR2 is SQIVND in the germline V gene (reference sequence). The CDR3 is 18 residues long. Trimming stripped 4 bases from V and 1 base from J, with 20 bases between. CDR3 DNA sequence: TGTGCCAGTAGTACCCCCGCGACAGGGGAGGGGTCCTACAATGAGCAGTTCTTC. This encodes CASSTPATGEGSYNEQFF. The variable domain in full, with the rest retrieved from reference TRBV19 and TRBJ2-1, is DGGITQSPKYLFRKEGQNVTLSCEQNLNHDAMYWYRQDPGQGLRLIYYSQIVNDFQKGDIAEGYSVSREKKESFPLTVTSAQKNPTAFYLCASSTPATGEGSYNEQFFGPGTRLTVL.

This clonotype was seen many times. V and J are TRBV6-1 and TRBJ1-3; D ambiguous. The CDR3 spans 16 residues. The V end was cut by 5 bases, the J end by 0 bases, with 14 bases between. Germline V CDR1 and CDR2: MNHNS, SASEGT. The CDR3 loop is CASSLRHVSSGNTIYF. The CDR3 nucleotides are TGTGCCAGCAGTCTACGACACGTAAGCTCTGGAAACACCATATATTTT.

Comment on this clonotype: An end of the junction does not agree with germline; a read error may underlie this. This sequence joins TRBV20-1 and TRBJ2-4; D possibly corresponds to TRBD1 (6 bases). Germline V gene data show CDR1 as DFQATT and CDR2 as SNEGSKA (reference sequence). The CDR3 runs to 13 residues. Here the CDR3 reads CSARHPTGDIRYF. CDR3 DNA: TGCAGTGCTAGACACCCGACTGGGGACATTCGGTACTTC.

This clonotype was counted ten times or more. The chain joins TRBV24-1 to TRBJ2-1; the D gene is possibly TRBD2 (6 bases). V was trimmed by 5 bases and J by 7 bases, leaving 11 bases between them. CDR1 is KGHDR, CDR2 SFDVKD, per germline. CDR3 size: 13 residues. Written as DNA, the CDR3 is TGTGCCACCAGTGGCGGGATGCGGAATGAGCAGTTCTTC. Its protein is CATSGGMRNEQFF.

This clonotype appeared many times. The CDR3 coding sequence is TGTGCCAGCAGACCTCCTAGCGGGAGGGCCGGTGAGCAGTTCTTC. It translates to CASRPPSGRAGEQFF. The chain employs TRBV28 and TRBJ2-1; 12 bases are shared with TRBD2. Per the germline V gene, CDR1 is MDHEN and CDR2 is SYDVKM. The CDR3 is 15 amino acids. Trimming at V came to 6 bases and at J to 9 bases, leaving 9 bases not matched to a gene.

In this sample, this clonotype turned up once. This chain uses TRBV6-1 with TRBJ2-3; weak D call: TRBD1 (6 bases). The germline V gene has CDR1 MNHNS and CDR2 SASEGT. Trimming left V 6 bases short and J 3 bases short, with 16 bases between. This CDR3 is 15 amino acids long. CDR3 DNA: TGTGCCAGCAGAACCCTATCAACAGGGACAGATACGCAGTATTTT. Its translation: CASRTLSTGTDTQYF.

This clonotype was recorded many times. This sequence joins TRBV20-1 and TRBJ2-7, with D uncertain. Germline assignment: CDR1 DFQATT and CDR2 SNEGSKA (reference sequence). The CDR3 has 13 amino acids. Trimming shortened V by 0 bases and J by 2 bases, and 8 bases separated the two germline ends. The CDR3, as DNA: TGCAGTGCTAGAGATTCGAGGACCTACGAGCAGTACTTC. It encodes CSARDSRTYEQYF.

The sample holds a few counts of this clonotype. V gene TRBV9 combines with J gene TRBJ1-2, with a possible D match to TRBD1 (5 bases). Germline V gene sequence: CDR1 SGDLS, CDR2 YYNGEE. V was cut by 4 bases and J by 6 bases, with 13 bases left in between. The CDR3 covers 13 residues. The CDR3 region has the DNA TGTGCCAGCAGCCCAGGGACTTCTGATGGCTACACCTTC. It translates to CASSPGTSDGYTF.

This chain connects TRBV20-1 to TRBJ2-3; D is possibly TRBD2 (6 bases). V lost 0 bases and J 2 bases, leaving 12 bases between the germline ends. Germline V gene lookup returns CDR1 DFQATT and CDR2 SNEGSKA (reference sequence). The CDR3 loop spans 15 amino acids. CDR3 DNA sequence: TGCAGTGCTAGAGATATCCTAGCGTCCACAGATACGCAGTATTTT. Its translation: CSARDILASTDTQYF.

The chain carries TRBV5-4 and TRBJ1-2; D not certain. The V gene lost 1 base and the J gene lost 5 bases, with 9 bases spanning the gap. CDR3 length equals 13 residues. The V gene's germline CDR1 is SGHNT and CDR2 YYREEE (reference sequence). The CDR3 coding sequence is TGTGCCAGCAGCTTGATGGCGGTTTATGGCTACACCTTC. Protein product: CASSLMAVYGYTF.

J is TRBJ1-2 and V is TRBV18; D perhaps matches TRBD1 (5 bases). V lost 3 bases and J lost 0, with 11 bases in between. This CDR3 has 15 amino acids. In germline, CDR1 is KGHSH, CDR2 LQKENI. DNA of the CDR3: TGTGCCAGCTCACCGCCGGGACTAGCTAACTATGGCTACACCTTC. Amino acid sequence: CASSPPGLANYGYTF.

This clonotype has a handful of counts. The chain has TRBV5-1 and TRBJ2-7; no reliable D call. Trimming left V 4 bases short and J 1 base short, with 12 bases between. Germline V gives CDR1 SGHRS, CDR2 YFSETQ. The CDR3 is 14 amino acids. CDR3 loop: CASSGLTGSYEQYF. The CDR3 bases are TGCGCCAGCAGCGGGTTGACTGGTTCCTACGAGCAGTACTTC.

The J gene is TRBJ2-5, the V gene TRBV6-1, with D possibly being TRBD1 (5 bases). The ends were cut back, 2 bases at V and 2 bases at J, with 15 bases in the middle. In germline, CDR1 is MNHNS, CDR2 SASEGT. This CDR3 is 16 amino acids long. CDR3 nucleotide sequence: TGTGCCAGCAGTGAACTTCAGGGCGACCCTCAAGAGACCCAGTACTTC. This sequence encodes CASSELQGDPQETQYF.

The V call is TRBV7-3, the J call TRBJ2-2; TRBD1 might be the D (5 bases). V was shortened by 5 bases and J by 3 bases, with 13 bases between the two germline ends. The CDR3 covers 15 residues. Germline V gives CDR1 SGHTA, CDR2 FQGTGA. In DNA form, the CDR3 reads TGTGCCAGCAGCCCGTCCCTAGGGGACACCGGGGAGCTGTTTTTT. This gives the protein CASSPSLGDTGELFF.

This chain connects TRBV2 to TRBJ2-3, with D possibly TRBD2 on 6 matching bases. V was trimmed by 11 bases and J by 0 bases, leaving 12 bases between them. The germline V gene encodes CDR1 SNHLY and CDR2 FYNNEI. The CDR3 is 13 residues long. CDR3 residues: CAGLRESTDTQYF. CDR3 DNA sequence: TGTGCCGGCTTACGGGAGAGCACAGATACGCAGTATTTT.

CDR3 protein: CASSEDRFNYGYTF. The DNA of the CDR3 is TGTGCCAGCAGTGAGGACAGATTTAACTATGGCTACACCTTC. The chain has TRBV6-1 and TRBJ1-2; D perhaps matches TRBD1 (6 bases). Germline CDR1 MNHNS, CDR2 SASEGT. Trimming left V 3 bases short and J 1 base short, with 9 bases between. The CDR3 contains 14 residues.

The table lists this clonotype with a few counts. The chain employs TRBV15 and TRBJ2-1; D is unclear. This CDR3 spans 15 amino acids. CDR1 and CDR2 (germline): LNHNV, YYDKDF (reference sequence). V was trimmed by 0 bases and J by 2 bases, leaving 8 bases between them. CDR3 protein: CATSRDRTPYNEQFF. CDR3 sequence (DNA): TGTGCCACCAGCAGAGATAGGACCCCCTACAATGAGCAGTTCTTC.

This clonotype was recorded at least ten times. The V gene is TRBV28, the J gene TRBJ2-7; D gene ambiguous. V lost 5 bases and J lost 4, with 6 bases in between. Germline CDR1 and CDR2: MDHEN and SYDVKM. This CDR3 comprises 11 residues. CDR3 amino acids: CASSPLYEQYF. In DNA, the CDR3 is TGTGCCAGCAGTCCGCTTTACGAGCAGTACTTC.

The chain uses TRBV7-3 and TRBJ2-3; the match to TRBD2 covers 9 bases. The CDR3 sequence is 16 residues long. CDR1 and CDR2 from the germline V gene are SGHTA and FQGTGA. V was clipped by 5 bases and J by 5 bases; unmatched bases: 11. The CDR3 here is CASSPRSGSYGDTQYF. The CDR3 DNA reads as TGTGCCAGCAGCCCCCGTAGCGGGAGTTATGGAGATACGCAGTATTTT.

J is TRBJ1-5 and V is TRBV18, with no clear D. The CDR3 totals 13 residues. V lost 6 bases and J 7 bases, leaving 13 bases between the germline ends. Germline loops: CDR1 KGHSH, CDR2 LQKENI. The CDR3 here is CASSRDSEQPQHF. Written as DNA, the CDR3 is TGTGCCAGCTCTCGCGACTCGGAGCAGCCCCAGCATTTT.